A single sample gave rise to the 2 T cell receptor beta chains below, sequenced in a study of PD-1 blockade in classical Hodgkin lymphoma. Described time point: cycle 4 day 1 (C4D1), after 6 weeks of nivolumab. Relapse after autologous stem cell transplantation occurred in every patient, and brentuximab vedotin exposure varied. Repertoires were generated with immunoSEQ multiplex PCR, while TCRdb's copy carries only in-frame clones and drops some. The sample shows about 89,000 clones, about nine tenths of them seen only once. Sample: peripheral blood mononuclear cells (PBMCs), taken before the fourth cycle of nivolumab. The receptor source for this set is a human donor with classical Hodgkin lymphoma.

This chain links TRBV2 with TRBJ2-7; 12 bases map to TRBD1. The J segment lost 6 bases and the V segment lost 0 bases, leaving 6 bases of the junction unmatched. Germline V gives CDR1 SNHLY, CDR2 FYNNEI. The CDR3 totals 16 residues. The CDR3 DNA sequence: TGTGCCAGCAGTGAAGCCTTGGGACAGGGGGCGCGCGAGCAGTACTTC. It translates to CASSEALGQGAREQYF.

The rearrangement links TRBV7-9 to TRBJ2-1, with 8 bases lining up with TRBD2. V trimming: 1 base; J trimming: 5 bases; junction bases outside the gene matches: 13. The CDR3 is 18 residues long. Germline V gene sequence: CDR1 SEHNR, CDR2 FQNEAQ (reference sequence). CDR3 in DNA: TGTGCCAGCAGCTTAGTAGGGCAGCGGGGGTCGTGGAACAATGAGCAGTTCTTC. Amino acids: CASSLVGQRGSWNNEQFF.